This T cell receptor beta chain appears in the sequencing data of a study of vaccination effects on CD4 cells after COVID-19. Study information: Under the ViraFEST assay, PBMC were stimulated with viral peptide pools so that antigen-specific CD4+ T cells expanded. Sequencing was performed afterwards. Two-dose BNT162b2 or mRNA-1273 vaccination was given to participants. Study outcomes and limitations: Cross-reactivity with common cold coronaviruses was shown by only 1 of 255 vaccine-induced clones in healthy vaccinees.

The CDR3 sequence is 14 residues long. CDR1 and CDR2 from the germline V gene are SGHTA and FQGNSA. The V segment lost 4 bases and the J segment 5 bases; nucleotides outside the gene matches: 7. With regard to this clone: What it binds is unknown.

Assay used: immunoSEQ multiplex PCR; TCRdb lists only in-frame clones, some missing. The sample has around 46,000 clones, approximately 70% seen once. With 9 to 11 days of culture completed, CD4+ T cells were isolated. Half the medium was replaced with IL-2 medium on days 3 and 7. The chain recombines TRBV7-2 with TRBJ2-7; 8 nucleotides match TRBD2. Sequenced here: CD4+ T cells from PBMCs cultured without peptide, sampled before COVID-19 vaccination. This sequence was found in a human donor who received a COVID-19 vaccine. CDR3: CASSSIAGLNEQYF. The CDR3 DNA reads as TGTGCCAGCAGCTCAATAGCGGGATTGAACGAGCAGTACTTC.